This T cell receptor beta chain is drawn from a study of neurological immune-mediated disorders. V was cut by 0 bases and J by 2 bases, with 10 bases left in between. The CDR3 contains 15 residues. CDR1 is SGHRS, CDR2 YFSETQ, per germline. The sample holds many counts of this clonotype. 5'RACE with 10-nucleotide random UMIs generated the cDNA. One entry per CDR3 protein, called by TCRdb with MiXCR from the 5' RACE reads. The sample yields approximately 31,000 distinct CDR3 sequences, 4.6% seen once. Healthy controls comprised blood bank volunteers in Maryland, USA. This clonotype originated in a man aged 18 to 35 in good health. The sample comprised PBMCs. This chain joins TRBV5-1 and TRBJ2-3; a weak D match, TRBD1 (5 bases). CDR3 region: CASSLVGRVTDTQYF. The CDR3 coding sequence is TGCGCCAGCAGCTTGGTTGGCAGGGTCACAGATACGCAGTATTTT.